One sample yielded the 14 T cell receptor beta chains listed below, sequenced in a study of shared clonotypes between healthy human individuals. Repertoires were generated with immunoSEQ multiplex PCR, while TCRdb's copy carries only in-frame clones and drops some. Of 550,000 to 850,000 clones in the sample, less than 85% are singletons; the top ten hold approximately 1.8%. Sample: memory CD4+ T cells sorted from blood. Subset meaning: CD45RA-negative fraction. The receptor source for this set is a woman aged 25 to 39 in good health.

The V and J genes are TRBV14 and TRBJ1-2; TRBD1 matches at 8 bases. J lost 4 bases, V lost 6 bases, and 7 bases had no gene match. CDR3 length equals 14 residues. Germline lookup yields CDR1 SGHDN and CDR2 FVKESK. CDR3 bases: TGTGCCAGCAGACCCGTGGGACAGGTCTATGGCTACACCTTC. Translating gives CASRPVGQVYGYTF.

This clone was picked up a small number of times. The sample carries other DNA sequences with the same CDR3. The rearrangement joins TRBV6-1 to TRBJ1-2; the D is unclear. This CDR3 is 13 amino acids long. With 2 bases removed from V and 2 bases from J, the gap between germline ends came to 6 bases. The V gene's germline CDR1 is MNHNS and CDR2 SASEGT. CDR3 bases: TGTGCCAGCAGTGAACGGAGGAACTATGGCTACACCTTC. Translating it yields CASSERRNYGYTF.

This chain uses TRBV7-2 with TRBJ2-3; no clear D gene. The CDR3 has 14 amino acids. In germline, CDR1 is SGHTA, CDR2 FQGNSA. The V end was cut by 1 base, the J end by 3 bases, with 8 bases between. CDR3 in DNA: TGTGCCAGCAGCTTAGATCAAAGGACAGATACGCAGTATTTT. This translates into CASSLDQRTDTQYF.

The chain carries TRBV6-1 and TRBJ1-5; D may be TRBD1 (5 bases). The CDR3 loop spans 13 amino acids. Germline V gene sequence: CDR1 MNHNS, CDR2 SASEGT. The V end lost 0 bases, the J end lost 7 bases, and 7 bases lay between the germline ends. CDR3 DNA sequence: TGTGCCAGCAGTGAAGCTGGGACCCAGCCCCAGCATTTT. It is translated as CASSEAGTQPQHF.

The J gene is TRBJ2-7, the V gene TRBV6-5; D remains unclear. Trimming pared 7 bases from V and 2 bases from J, leaving 12 bases between. This CDR3 has 13 residues. Germline V lookup: CDR1 MNHEY, CDR2 SVGAGI. DNA of the CDR3: TGTGCCAGCACCAAAGGCTCCCCCTACGAGCAGTACTTC. Translation gives CASTKGSPYEQYF.

The rearrangement uses TRBV6-5 and TRBJ2-7; D gene ambiguous. V shed 0 bases and J shed 4 bases, with 13 bases lying between them. The CDR3 runs to 15 residues. Germline CDR1 MNHEY, CDR2 SVGAGI. The CDR3, as DNA: TGTGCCAGCAGTTACTCCGGCGGCGCACAGTACGAGCAGTACTTC. This codes for CASSYSGGAQYEQYF.

The chain employs TRBV19 and TRBJ1-1; TRBD1 is a possible D gene (5 bases). Germline V gene lookup returns CDR1 LNHDA and CDR2 SQIVND (reference sequence). The ends were cut back, 3 bases at V and 5 bases at J, with 16 bases in the middle. The length of the CDR3 is 15 residues. The CDR3 DNA is TGTGCCAGTAGTATCGCTCGGACAATTGCGACTGAAGCTTTCTTT. This sequence encodes CASSIARTIATEAFF.

The chain recombines TRBV5-1 with TRBJ2-1; 10 nucleotides align to TRBD2. The CDR3 contains 19 residues. J lost 7 bases, V lost 4 bases, and 20 bases had no gene match. Germline values: CDR1 SGHRS, CDR2 YFSETQ. The DNA of the CDR3 is TGCGCCAGCAGCGGGCCCCAAGGGACTAGCGTCAGGAGGAGTAATGAGCAGTTCTTC. Amino acid sequence: CASSGPQGTSVRRSNEQFF.

The V and J genes are TRBV29-1 and TRBJ2-5; unclear D gene. The germline V gene has CDR1 SQVTM and CDR2 ANQGSEA. With 7 bases removed from V and 10 bases from J, the gap between germline ends came to 16 bases. The CDR3 contains 11 residues. CDR3 protein: CSAADLADQYF. CDR3 DNA sequence: TGCAGCGCTGCAGATCTCGCAGACCAGTACTTC.

This clone was recorded only once. The rearrangement joins TRBV25-1 to TRBJ2-5; the D call may be TRBD1 or TRBD2 (7 bases each). Germline-derived CDR1 and CDR2 are MGHDK and SYGVNS. Trimming left V 5 bases short and J 4 bases short, with 14 bases between. CDR3 size: 14 residues. In nucleotides, the CDR3 is TGTGCCAGCAGTCCCAGGGGGGGTAGAGAGACCCAGTACTTC. The encoded protein is CASSPRGGRETQYF.

V usage is TRBV6-5 and J usage is TRBJ1-2; the D is unclear. V dropped 5 bases and J dropped 8 bases, with 9 bases sitting between them. CDR3 length: 11 amino acids. The germline V gene encodes CDR1 MNHEY and CDR2 SVGAGI. The CDR3 sequence is CASSRTGGYTF. DNA of the CDR3: TGTGCCAGCAGTAGGACGGGGGGCTACACCTTC.

J is TRBJ1-5 and V is TRBV4-2; D perhaps matches TRBD1 (5 bases). From germline, CDR1 is LGHNA and CDR2 YNFKEQ. V lost 2 bases and J lost 3, with 11 bases in between. The CDR3 consists of 15 residues. CDR3 amino acids: CASSQRRDHNQPQHF. In DNA form, the CDR3 reads TGTGCCAGCAGCCAACGGAGGGACCACAATCAGCCCCAGCATTTT.

The chain recombines TRBV29-1 with TRBJ2-1; 7 bases align to TRBD1. CDR1 and CDR2 (germline): SQVTM, ANQGSEA. Trimming cost V 6 bases and J 2 bases; bases outside gene matches: 7. This CDR3 contains 14 residues. CDR3 DNA sequence: TGCAGCGTCGTACAGGGGTTACCCTACAATGAGCAGTTCTTC. The encoded protein is CSVVQGLPYNEQFF.

This clone was observed a handful of times. J is TRBJ2-7 and V is TRBV6-1, with D possibly TRBD1 on 5 matching bases. CDR1 is MNHNS, CDR2 SASEGT, per germline. V lost 10 bases and J 5 bases, leaving 12 bases between the germline ends. The CDR3 length is 11 residues. CDR3 protein: CATDWGHEQYF. The CDR3 DNA follows: TGTGCCACCGACTGGGGCCACGAGCAGTACTTC.